This record looks at one T cell receptor (beta chain) sequence and its context. Antigen: not known. Germline V lookup: CDR1 MNHEY, CDR2 SVGAGI. The CDR3 has 15 amino acids. V lost 0 bases to trimming and J lost 3 bases, with 9 bases between them. Unexposed donor CD4+ T cells date from about 2011-2019, before the COVID-19 pandemic. This record belongs to a study of CD4 T cells in relation to SARS-CoV-2 and coronaviruses. Study as a whole: The HLA restriction of the shared crossreactive spike epitopes was mapped. Study observations and caveats: Roughly 69% of donors had memory CD4+ clonotypes crossrecognizing SARS-CoV-2 and common cold coronavirus spike.

Uncultured naive and memory CD4+ T cells supplied DNA for deep TCR-beta sequencing. TCRdb keeps only in-frame clones here, not all; method: immunoSEQ multiplex PCR. The table has 60,000 or so clones, around 93% seen once. The rearrangement uses TRBV6-5 and TRBJ2-4; D gene unclear. The source of this sequence is a human donor in good health. Sequenced sample: naive CD4+ T cells from PBMCs. Subset here: naive CD4+ T cells isolated by negative enrichment. Here the CDR3 DNA reads TGTGCCAGCAGTTACTCATCGGGTGGCAAAAACATTCAGTACTTC. Its translation is CASSYSSGGKNIQYF.